This TCR beta chain is drawn from a study of long-term antiretroviral therapy in people with HIV. For the study at large: Initial samples were collected about a decade before the 2015 immediate-ART recommendation.

At survey level, the immunoSEQ assay was run in its v3.0 version. Sequencing used immunoSEQ multiplex PCR; TCRdb keeps in-frame clones, though not all of them. Here the sample spans around 30,000 clones, 90% to 95% being singletons. V lost 6 bases, J lost 9 bases, and 15 bases lay in between. This CDR3 contains 13 residues. Germline CDR1 MNHEY, CDR2 SVGAGI. Sequenced here: unsorted PBMCs, sampled roughly 7.1 years after starting antiretroviral therapy. This TCR came from a man aged 50 to 59 with HIV. The chain carries TRBV6-5 and TRBJ2-1; D is unresolved. The CDR3 sequence is CASRLGPVGEQFF. The CDR3 DNA follows: TGTGCCAGCAGACTGGGCCCCGTGGGTGAGCAGTTCTTC.